The TCR beta chain under discussion was sequenced for a study of T cell repertoires in cytomegalovirus infection. Deletions cut 2 bases from V and 0 bases from J, with 10 bases between. This CDR3 is 15 amino acids long. Germline assignment: CDR1 SNHLY and CDR2 FYNNEI. About this clonotype: Its antigen is currently unknown.

One entry per CDR3 protein results from TCRdb running MiXCR on the reads. Counted here are about 920,000 distinct CDR3 sequences, 30% to 40% occurring once; the ten biggest clones make up around an eighth. The source is a human donor in good health (CMV status not recorded). Some clones in this sample may be carry-over from other donors' samples. Sample: cultured CD8+ T cells from PBMCs, taken from culture after CMV antigen stimulation. V is TRBV2 and J is TRBJ1-2; D unclear. As DNA, the CDR3 is TGTGCCAGCAGTGAAAGCCTGCGATCTAACTATGGCTACACCTTC. Translating it yields CASSESLRSNYGYTF.